The sequence of this T cell receptor (beta chain) was determined in a study of blood T cell repertoires in COVID-19. Study-wide context: Acute-phase and convalescent COVID-19 samples originated in the United States, Italy and Spain. In each case, the material was cDNA or gDNA derived from T cells, B-cell-depleted T cells, or PBMCs.

Study processing details: Amplification from reference gene primers served as the basis for estimated nucleated cell counts. Some clones are missing from TCRdb's copy, which holds only in-frame ones; the method was immunoSEQ multiplex PCR. Clone size and the V and J calls come from that table; the DNA yielded D and trimming. The repertoire holds some 83,000 clones, 80% to 85% seen once, with 3% to 4% in the top ten. The CDR3 loop spans 16 amino acids. J was trimmed by 5 bases and V by 5 bases; bases with no gene match: 9. Germline V gives CDR1 MNHNY, CDR2 SVGAGI (reference sequence). This chain connects TRBV6-6 to TRBJ1-2; 12 bases match TRBD1. The TCR sequence derives from a man in his fifties with acute or convalescent COVID-19. The sample was peripheral blood. Here the CDR3 reads CASSPGQGATQYGYTF. The CDR3 nucleotides are TGTGCCAGCAGTCCGGGACAGGGGGCAACCCAGTATGGCTACACCTTC.